The entry that follows covers one T cell receptor delta chain sequence. The protein TCRdb gives is from a much larger clone and does not agree with this DNA's translation at residue 14, likely a read error; the protein shown here comes from the DNA. V was clipped by 1 base and J by 1 base, with 25 bases between them. The CDR3 sequence is 20 residues long. The germline gives CDR1 TSWWSYY, CDR2 QGS. TCRdb re-processed the multiplex PCR reads using CATT. The sample yields tens of thousands of delta-chain clones, 0.95% to 1% seen once. These data belong to a study of γδ T cells in repeated Plasmodium falciparum infection. Bulk repertoires came from Vgamma9/Vdelta2+ or Vdelta2-negative gammadelta T cells flow-sorted from PBMC.

The sample comprised gamma-delta T cells from blood. The chain couples TRDV1 to TRDJ1; D gene ambiguous. Assignment of the J gene here rests on matching the DNA to germline, because TCRdb gives none. The sequence was collected from a pool of human donors (malaria-infected and uninfected, not separated). The CDR3 is CALGEPSSLPVLSPTDKLIF. CDR3 coding DNA: TGTGCTCTTGGGGAACCCTCTTCGCTACCGGTACTCTCTCCCACCGATAAACTCATCTTT.